This TCR beta chain was captured in a study of TIL therapy for anti-PD-1-resistant metastatic lung cancer. About the research overall: Most patients had lung adenocarcinoma. By whole-exome sequencing, median non-synonymous tumor mutation burden was roughly 1.4 mutations per megabase.

This clone was picked up a small number of times. The antigen is undetermined. Study-wide results and caveats: The cohort had more treatment-naive, never-smoker and oncogene-addicted patients than typical.

Sequencing used immunoSEQ v3. Sequencing used immunoSEQ multiplex PCR; TCRdb keeps in-frame clones, though not all of them. The repertoire holds about 49,000 clones, with 65% to 80% as singletons. The time point is: pre-treatment sample, taken before nivolumab and TIL therapy. The sequenced sample was blood, obtained at baseline. The TCR was taken from a man between 65 and 79 years old with non-small cell lung cancer.

The CDR3 sequence: CASSSGTGRETQYF. The CDR3 DNA follows: TGTGCCAGCTCTTCCGGGACAGGGAGGGAGACCCAGTACTTC. The rearrangement links TRBV6-5 to TRBJ2-5; 9 positions match TRBD1. The trim removed 8 bases at V and 5 bases at J, leaving 9 bases unmatched. CDR1 and CDR2 from the germline V gene are MNHEY and SVGAGI. This CDR3 is built from 14 residues.